The entry below describes one T cell receptor beta chain. Random hexamers were used to reverse transcribe the RNA input (about 0.5 to 1 ug). Amplification of TCR beta CDR3 was carried out by immunoSEQ multiplex PCR, which covered 54 Vbeta and 13 Jbeta segments. In TCRdb, the immunoSEQ multiplex PCR reads were re-called with MiXCR into one record per CDR3 protein. This table holds 150,000 or so distinct CDR3 sequences, around 90% found once. The data stem from a study of CD8 T cells in Susac syndrome. Sequencing of TCR beta was undertaken in CD8+ and CD4+ T cells derived from blood. The authors negatively isolated CD8+ and CD4+ T cells and FACS-enriched TEMRA cells. The clonotype was recovered from a human donor in good health. The sample comprised CD4+ T cells from PBMCs.

CDR3 residues: CASSFPGQGKLETQYF. The CDR3 region has the DNA TGTGCCAGCAGTTTCCCGGGACAGGGGAAGTTGGAGACCCAGTACTTC. The chain recombines TRBV28 with TRBJ2-5; 10 nucleotides line up with TRBD1. The J segment lost 5 bases and the V segment lost 3 bases, leaving 9 bases of the junction unmatched. This CDR3 has 16 amino acids. Germline CDR1 is MDHEN and CDR2 is SYDVKM.